This T cell receptor beta chain comes out of a study of blood T cell repertoires in COVID-19. Study summary: Some COVID-19 samples were acute and others convalescent; all came from the United States, Italy and Spain.

Clones were sequenced by immunoSEQ multiplex PCR, and TCRdb holds only the in-frame ones, with some missing. The sample records about 230,000 clones, roughly 81% being singletons. The CDR3 sequence is 12 residues long. Germline-derived CDR1 and CDR2 are MDHEN and SYDVKM. Trimming took 6 bases from V and 10 from J, leaving 15 bases between them. Sequencing input: peripheral blood. This chain links TRBV28 with TRBJ1-1, with TRBD1 as a possible D gene (6 bases). The TCR was taken from a woman of 80 years or more with COVID-19, enrolled during active disease. The CDR3 sequence: CASRVNRESAFF. The CDR3 bases are TGTGCCAGCAGGGTAAACAGGGAGTCAGCTTTCTTT. The entire variable domain, with the rest obtained from reference TRBV28 and TRBJ1-1, is as follows: DVKVTQSSRYLVKRTGEKVFLECVQDMDHENMFWYRQDPGLGLRLIYFSYDVKMKEKGDIPEGYSVSREKKERFSLILESASTNQTSMYLCASRVNRESAFFGQGTRLTVV.